Given below is one T cell receptor beta chain in context. Its specificity is not known. Whether given at about 4 or about 12 weeks, second doses were pooled. This entry belongs to a study of T cell responses to AZD1222 COVID-19 vaccine. Broader study findings: Receipt of two AZD1222 doses was followed by a rise in Spike-specific TCR breadth and depth. Among AZD1222 vaccinees, only 5 to 7 were seropositive at baseline. The study reported that nearly half of spike-specific TCRs target unmutated variant regions.

The protocol was immunoSEQ multiplex PCR, while the TCRdb copy is restricted to in-frame clones and leaves out a portion. The sample consists of about 120,000 clones, 70% to 90% of them appearing once. The CDR3 totals 11 residues. The V end lost 6 bases, the J end lost 8 bases, and 8 bases lay between the germline ends. The TCR sequence derives from an adult who received the AZD1222 COVID-19 vaccine. The chain joins TRBV12-3 or TRBV12-4 to TRBJ1-3; D remains ambiguous. This sample comprised peripheral blood, obtained 28 days after the second AZD1222 dose. The CDR3 spells CASSARHTIYF. DNA for the CDR3: TGTGCCAGCAGCGCACGGCACACCATATATTTT.